The T cell receptor (beta chain) described here comes from a study of identical twins (dated by TCRdb to the mid-2010s). About the full investigation: To test whether fetal clonotypes persist, the study used deep sequencing on TCR alpha and beta repertoires from monozygotic twins, unrelated adults of various ages, and cord blood. Replicate twin experiments were performed at different times using different library preparation protocols to rule out contamination.

The CDR3 measures 15 amino acids from cysteine to phenylalanine. The DNA shown is the 45-base CDR3, in frame from base 1. The V and J ends are trimmed by 7 bases and 9 bases, leaving 25 bases between them. CDR1 is given as SQVTM and CDR2 as ANQGSEA, both from the germline V gene. Only healthy Caucasian donors were included. Three pairs of female monozygotic twins, all aged roughly 18 to 29 years, were included in the twin cohort. The RNA used for TCR libraries was isolated from peripheral blood mononuclear cells. Concerning this clonotype: Its binding antigen is unknown. No per-base quality is available; no much larger clone lies one base away.

Library method: 5' RACE. Sequencing was carried out with an Illumina HiSeq 2000. Template switching introduced a universal primer binding site; the final cDNA contained a unique molecular identifier, enabling accurate counting of TCR cDNA molecules. Specific primers in the conserved constant-segment region were used to synthesize first-strand cDNA for the TCR alpha and beta chains. To control for contamination, every cDNA library was double barcoded, receiving both a SMART-Mk sample barcode and Illumina barcodes. Two successive PCR steps introduced TruSeq adapter sequences along with Illumina sample barcodes. Sequencing of the TCR alpha and beta cDNA libraries was done on the Illumina HiSeq platform using custom primers. Turning to the authors' computational methods: MiGEC was used to process raw reads and extract unique molecular identifiers, and MiXCR was used to find CDR3 positions. Recombination models were inferred per individual with the repgenHMM and IGoR tools using an EM algorithm. The analysis of shared clonotypes was done with the tcR package in R, with sharing normalized by the product of cloneset sizes. Out-of-frame nonproductive sequences were analyzed to study raw recombination free of thymic and clonal selection effects. TCRdb reprocessing: public reads trimmed at Q25 with fastp, clones called with MiXCR, in-frame beta chains kept. Here each entry gathers all rows of one CDR3 protein and keeps the most common genes and DNA. The V and J calls follow TCRdb's processing rather than the paper's. For this sample the table gives 450,000 to 650,000 distinct CDR3 sequences, of which more than 9% were detected only once. The biggest ten clones account for 2.5% to 3% of the sample.

What the work shows at the level of the full study, not this receptor alone: Conclusions relied on cross-sectional statistical analysis, since the same donors could not be followed over many years. Zero-insertion analyses could be partly confounded by invariant T cells such as MAIT and iNKT, although diverse VJ usage argued against such confounding for most clonotypes. The excess sharing between twins in beta out-of-frame sequences was weaker because fewer shared sequences reduced the signal-to-noise ratio. Fewer insertions were carried by abundant cord blood beta clonotypes, a similar but weaker trend appeared in young adult naive repertoires, and no such trend appeared in memory repertoires. Recombination models systematically underestimated out-of-frame TCR alpha sharing in monozygotic twins but agreed with sharing between unrelated individuals. Out-of-frame TCR alpha sequences shared between twins showed an excess of low generation-probability sequences compared with coincidental sharing between unrelated individuals.

The same data also contributed to another study, on yellow fever vaccine responses in identical twins. As that second study puts it: The authors reported that the T cell response to vaccination in identical twins appeared partly convergent and partly personalized. Focusing on identical twins, the study followed the T cell clones that responded to the vaccine, and did so with precision.

Sequenced material: PBMCs. This receptor chain uses TRBV29-1 and TRBJ2-1; TRBD2 is possibly the D segment (5 matching bases). This TCR was sampled from a woman aged 18-29 years in good health. The CDR3 here reads CSGSDSTTPLGEQFF. In nucleotide form, the sequence is TGCAGCGGTTCGGACTCTACTACACCTTTGGGTGAGCAGTTCTTC.